This TCR beta chain was retrieved from a study of blood T cells in healthy people across ages. Roughly 9.2 milliliters was the volume of peripheral blood drawn from each donor. The CDR3 is 12 residues long. The germline V gene encodes CDR1 SNHLY and CDR2 FYNNEI. V was trimmed by 3 bases and J by 8 bases, leaving 10 bases between them. Primers used in a second PCR of about 7 to 12 cycles were a sample-barcoded 5' primer and a J-beta primer mix. TCRdb processed the 5' RACE reads anew with MiXCR; each CDR3 protein has one entry. The sample shows 1.4 million to 1.5 million distinct CDR3 sequences, roughly 40% of them seen only once.

This TCR derives from a woman aged 18-35 years in good health. The sample comprised blood. The V call is TRBV2, the J call TRBJ1-1; TRBD1 might be the D (6 bases). CDR3 bases: TGTGCCAGCAGTGATGTTGGGGGCGAAGCTTTCTTT. Protein product: CASSDVGGEAFF.